These 21 T cell receptor beta chains share one sample of origin, sequenced in a study of T-cell memory formation after mild COVID-19. TCRdb ran MiXCR on the 5' RACE reads and lists one entry per CDR3 protein. The table has approximately 200,000 distinct CDR3 sequences, approximately 16% seen once; the top ten hold around 2%. Input material: PBMCs or a T cell subset sorted from them (not recorded which). All receptors come from an adult woman who had mild COVID-19 (a few samples of this study predate the infection). Cell type and time point are not known.

This rearrangement joins TRBV20-1 to TRBJ2-1; TRBD2 agrees at 9 bases. This CDR3 has 16 residues. Trimming cost V 5 bases and J 0 bases; bases outside gene matches: 8. The V gene's germline CDR1 is DFQATT and CDR2 SNEGSKA (reference sequence). DNA for the CDR3: TGCAGTGCTTATAGCGGGAGAGGGCTCTCCTACAATGAGCAGTTCTTC. This sequence encodes CSAYSGRGLSYNEQFF.

This clonotype has more than one count but fewer than ten. CDR3 residues: CASTPRGGLAGSQFF. The CDR3 DNA reads as TGTGCCAGCACCCCCCGAGGAGGACTAGCGGGATCGCAGTTCTTC. The chain combines TRBV12-3 or TRBV12-4 with TRBJ2-1; 12 nucleotides agree with TRBD2. CDR3 size: 15 residues. The trim removed 7 bases at V and 12 bases at J, leaving 13 bases unmatched.

The V call is TRBV7-8, the J call TRBJ2-1; a possible D gene is TRBD2 (5 bases). With 2 bases removed from V and 3 bases from J, the gap between germline ends came to 11 bases. The CDR3 runs 15 residues. Germline V CDR1 and CDR2: SGHVS, FQNEAQ. The CDR3 here is CASSLFRAVYNEQFF. The CDR3 DNA reads as TGTGCCAGCAGCTTATTTAGAGCGGTCTACAATGAGCAGTTCTTC.

The chain couples TRBV7-2 to TRBJ2-1; possible D gene TRBD1, 6 bases. Germline CDR1 SGHTA, CDR2 FQGNSA. Trimming shortened V by 1 base and J by 4 bases, and 17 bases separated the two germline ends. CDR3 length: 17 amino acids. CDR3 in DNA: TGTGCCAGCAGCTTAGAGGGATTGGACAGAAAGTACAATGAGCAGTTCTTC. Protein product: CASSLEGLDRKYNEQFF.

This clonotype was found a few times. The genes are TRBV12-3 or TRBV12-4 and TRBJ2-6; unclear D gene. V was pared by 1 base and J by 0 bases, with 7 bases between. The CDR3 consists of 16 residues. In DNA form, the CDR3 reads TGTGCCAGCAGTTTAGGGGGTCGCTCTGGGGCCAACGTCCTGACTTTC. Translated, it gives CASSLGGRSGANVLTF.

Here the CDR3 reads CSVEDGSSYEQYF. The CDR3 DNA reads as TGCAGCGTTGAAGATGGGAGCTCCTACGAGCAGTACTTC. The chain combines TRBV29-1 with TRBJ2-7, with D possibly matching TRBD2 (5 bases). The CDR3 has 13 amino acids. Looked up from germline, CDR1 is SQVTM and CDR2 is ANQGSEA. The V end was cut by 0 bases, the J end by 0 bases, with 6 bases between.

This clonotype showed up just a few times. J is TRBJ1-5 and V is TRBV20-1; D is unclear. Trimming took off 0 bases at V and 7 bases at J, with 7 bases between the two ends. This CDR3 is built from 12 residues. The germline CDR1 and CDR2 sequences are DFQATT and SNEGSKA (reference sequence). DNA of the CDR3: TGCAGTGCTAGAGATCTTGGACAGCCCCAGCATTTT. Its translation is CSARDLGQPQHF.

CDR3 DNA: TGCAGTGCTAATGGGGGACTTAGCAATCAGCCCCAGCATTTT. This codes for CSANGGLSNQPQHF. The V gene is TRBV20-1, the J gene TRBJ1-5, with D possibly TRBD1 on 5 matching bases. Germline CDR1 reads DFQATT; CDR2 reads SNEGSKA (reference sequence). The V gene lost 4 bases and the J gene lost 0 bases, with 10 bases spanning the gap. The CDR3 runs to 14 residues.

The chain links TRBV24-1 to TRBJ2-3; 11 bases fit TRBD1. Germline V gene sequence: CDR1 KGHDR, CDR2 SFDVKD. The trim removed 5 bases at V and 4 bases at J, leaving 7 bases unmatched. There are 16 residues in the CDR3. CDR3 in DNA: TGTGCCACCAGTGCCCCTGCGGGACAGGGGGCAGATACGCAGTATTTT. Its translation: CATSAPAGQGADTQYF.

This clonotype was seen only a few times. The chain carries TRBV20-1 and TRBJ1-5; a weak D match, TRBD1 (5 bases). Germline CDR1 DFQATT, CDR2 SNEGSKA (reference sequence). V was clipped by 4 bases and J by 7 bases, with 14 bases between them. CDR3 length: 13 amino acids. Here the CDR3 reads CSAISGDGQPQHF. The CDR3 DNA reads as TGCAGTGCTATTTCGGGGGATGGCCAGCCCCAGCATTTT.

Many counts were recorded for this clonotype. The V call is TRBV4-2, the J call TRBJ2-3; TRBD2 matches 11 bases. Germline V lookup: CDR1 LGHNA, CDR2 YNFKEQ. V lost 0 bases to trimming and J lost 1 base; unmatched junction nucleotides: 3. The CDR3 extends over 17 amino acids. Written as DNA, the CDR3 is TGTGCCAGCAGCCAAGATCAGACTAGCGGGGGCACAGATACGCAGTATTTT. Translated, it gives CASSQDQTSGGTDTQYF.

This clonotype was counted at least ten times. This chain uses TRBV5-5 with TRBJ2-1, with 13 nucleotides matching TRBD2. Trimming cost V 4 bases and J 6 bases; bases outside gene matches: 7. This CDR3 has 16 residues. The germline V gene encodes CDR1 SGHKS and CDR2 YYEKEE (reference sequence). The CDR3 region has the DNA TGTGCCAGCAGCAGCCCGGGACTAGCGGGGCTCAATGAGCAGTTCTTC. Its protein is CASSSPGLAGLNEQFF. The full variable domain, with the rest looked up from reference TRBV5-5 and TRBJ2-1, is DAGVTQSPTHLIKTRGQQVTLRCSPISGHKSVSWYQQVLGQGPQFIFQYYEKEERGRGNFPDRFSARQFPNYSSELNVNALLLGDSALYLCASSSPGLAGLNEQFFGPGTRLTVL.

This clonotype was counted a few times. V is TRBV5-1 and J is TRBJ2-1; D gene uncertain. Germline CDR1 SGHRS, CDR2 YFSETQ. Trimming removed 4 bases at V and 4 bases at J, with 9 bases between. The CDR3 is 13 amino acids. The CDR3 DNA reads as TGCGCCAGCAGCGTTGACGGGTACAATGAGCAGTTCTTC. This codes for CASSVDGYNEQFF.

CDR3 DNA sequence: TGTGCCAGCAGCCAAAATAGGCTAGCGGGAGTATTCACCGGGGAGCTGTTTTTT. Its protein product is CASSQNRLAGVFTGELFF. The chain uses TRBV3-1 and TRBJ2-2, with 10 bases aligning to TRBD2. Germline CDR1 is LGHDT and CDR2 is YNNKEL (reference sequence). Losses at the gene ends were 2 bases for V and 4 bases for J; bases not matched to a gene: 10. The CDR3 has 18 amino acids.

The chain's CDR3 is CASSYGAVGANVLTF. CDR3 sequence (DNA): TGTGCCAGCAGCTATGGGGCGGTAGGGGCCAACGTCCTGACTTTC. This chain joins TRBV7-9 and TRBJ2-6; perhaps TRBD1 as D (5 bases). Germline V gene sequence: CDR1 SEHNR, CDR2 FQNEAQ (reference sequence). The V gene lost 4 bases and the J gene lost 4 bases, with 11 bases spanning the gap. This CDR3 region has 15 residues.

The V call is TRBV5-1, the J call TRBJ1-2; D call uncertain. Between the trimmed V and J ends, which lost 6 bases and 1 base, there was a span of 13 bases. This CDR3 is built from 14 residues. Germline-derived CDR1 and CDR2 are SGHRS and YFSETQ. Here the CDR3 reads CASMEGSSNYGYTF. CDR3 nucleotides: TGCGCCAGCATGGAGGGTAGTAGTAACTATGGCTACACCTTC.

The genes are TRBV4-1 and TRBJ2-6, with D tentatively TRBD1 (6 bases). Deletions cut 1 base from V and 3 bases from J, with 16 bases between. The germline CDR1 and CDR2 sequences are MGHRA and YSYEKL. There are 18 residues in the CDR3. In DNA form, the CDR3 reads TGCGCCAGCAGCCAAGTAGGGGCAGGGGCTGATGGGGCCAACGTCCTGACTTTC. Protein sequence: CASSQVGAGADGANVLTF.

The V gene is TRBV10-3, the J gene TRBJ2-7; 8 bases are a match to TRBD2. The CDR3 covers 13 residues. Losses at the gene ends were 7 bases for V and 4 bases for J; bases not matched to a gene: 6. In germline, CDR1 is ENHRY, CDR2 SYGVKD. The CDR3 DNA reads as TGTGCCATCACAAGCGGGAGTATGTACGAGCAGTACTTC. Translating gives CAITSGSMYEQYF.

This clonotype was seen a handful of times. The rearrangement links TRBV7-9 to TRBJ2-3, with TRBD1 identical over 10 bases. The germline V gene encodes CDR1 SEHNR and CDR2 FQNEAQ (reference sequence). Unmatched junction bases numbered 6, after V lost 4 bases and J lost 5 bases. The CDR3 has 15 amino acids. This CDR3 reads CASSSWTGGGDTQYF. In DNA form, the CDR3 reads TGTGCCAGCAGCTCTTGGACAGGGGGTGGAGATACGCAGTATTTT.

In this sample, this clonotype turned up a few times. Here the CDR3 DNA reads TGTGCCAGCAGCACTCACAGGGGAACCGGGGAGCTGTTTTTT. It encodes CASSTHRGTGELFF. The chain joins TRBV11-3 to TRBJ2-2; 7 nucleotides line up with TRBD1. J gave up 5 bases and V 5 bases, and 5 bases lay outside the gene matches. Germline V CDR1 and CDR2: SGHNT, YENEEA. The CDR3 covers 14 residues.

This clonotype was counted ten times or more. V gene TRBV5-1 combines with J gene TRBJ2-2; D might be TRBD1 (5 bases). CDR1 SGHRS and CDR2 YFSETQ come from the germline V gene. V was clipped by 0 bases and J by 3 bases, with 15 bases between them. The CDR3 consists of 17 residues. The CDR3 coding sequence is TGCGCCAGCAGCTTGGAACAGGTGCAGGGCTACACCGGGGAGCTGTTTTTT. It specifies CASSLEQVQGYTGELFF.